This TCR beta chain was sequenced for a study of beta chain features in type 1 diabetes. Study-level points and caveats: Whatever favoring of shorter templates PCR might show would apply equally to patients and controls. All four CD4+ subsets of Type 1 diabetes patients contained TCRB CDR3s that were moderately but significantly shorter. Overrepresentation of cells with high TCR expression could result from cDNA sequencing. Among type 1 diabetes patients, VDJ junctions had fewer insertions and more deletions.

The investigators reverse transcribed all of the isolated RNA, so they sequenced expressed TCRB transcripts. Only in-frame clones appear in the TCRdb table, and some are missing; sequencing was by immunoSEQ multiplex PCR. The table shows more than 300,000 clones, with 9.6% occurring only once. The authors sorted CD4+ naive, central memory, regulatory and stem cell-like memory cells via CD45RO/CCR7/CD25/CD127/CD95/CD27. V was pared by 7 bases and J by 2 bases, with 15 bases between. The CDR3 consists of 14 residues. Germline V gene data show CDR1 as MDHEN and CDR2 as SYDVKM. This clone has just a few counts. What it binds is unknown.

This chain links TRBV28 with TRBJ2-7, with D unclear. The sample consisted of central memory CD4+ T cells from blood. The receptor's source is a man in his thirties or forties with type 1 diabetes. CDR3 sequence reads: CASNSDSTTYEQYF. As DNA, the CDR3 is TGTGCCAGCAATTCTGATAGCACGACCTACGAGCAGTACTTC.